The 12 T cell receptor beta chains below come from one sample, sequenced in a study of T-cell memory formation after mild COVID-19. TCRdb re-called the 5' RACE reads through MiXCR, storing one row per CDR3 protein. The sample holds around 500,000 distinct CDR3 sequences, about 20% seen once. Sequencing was performed on PBMCs or a T cell subset sorted from them (not recorded which). Receptors originate from an adult woman who had mild COVID-19 (a few samples of this study predate the infection). Cell type and time point are not known.

The chain combines TRBV30 with TRBJ1-1, with a tentative D call TRBD1 (5 bases). Germline lookup yields CDR1 GTSNPN and CDR2 SVGIG (reference sequence). Trimming pared 4 bases from V and 6 bases from J, leaving 12 bases between. The CDR3 is made up of 12 amino acids. The CDR3 DNA sequence: TGTGCCTGGAATCCGAGGGGTCCTGAAGCTTTCTTT. Residues: CAWNPRGPEAFF.

The chain uses TRBV4-2 and TRBJ2-6; 8 nucleotides agree with TRBD2. From germline, CDR1 is LGHNA and CDR2 YNFKEQ. The CDR3 has 20 residues. V shed 2 bases and J 1 base; nucleotides not matched to a gene: 13. CDR3 sequence reads: CASSQPRLAGYGSGANVLTF. The CDR3 coding sequence is TGTGCCAGCAGCCAACCTAGGCTAGCGGGCTATGGTTCTGGGGCCAACGTCCTGACTTTC.

The chain joins TRBV24-1 to TRBJ2-5; 11 nucleotides align to TRBD1. The V gene end was trimmed by 4 bases and the J gene end by 5 bases; junction bases not matched to a gene: 8. CDR3 length equals 16 residues. Germline CDR1 KGHDR, CDR2 SFDVKD. CDR3 sequence: CATSDNGQGAGETQYF. The CDR3 nucleotides are TGTGCCACCAGTGACAACGGACAGGGGGCAGGTGAGACCCAGTACTTC.

This clonotype was seen only a few times. The chain links TRBV20-1 to TRBJ2-5, with TRBD1 matching over 12 bases. Germline loops: CDR1 DFQATT, CDR2 SNEGSKA (reference sequence). V was clipped by 0 bases and J by 6 bases; unmatched bases: 5. The CDR3 length is 15 residues. Written as DNA, the CDR3 is TGCAGTGCTAGAGAAGGGACAGGGGGCGCGAAGACCCAGTACTTC. Amino acid sequence: CSAREGTGGAKTQYF.

The table lists this clonotype with a few counts. V and J are TRBV30 and TRBJ2-2; maybe TRBD2 (5 bases). The germline CDR1 and CDR2 sequences are GTSNPN and SVGIG (reference sequence). The CDR3 length is 14 residues. V lost 4 bases and J 6 bases, leaving 15 bases between the germline ends. CDR3 nucleotides: TGTGCCTGGAATCGGAACTCGAGGGCCGGGGAGCTGTTTTTT. Translated, it gives CAWNRNSRAGELFF.

The rearrangement joins TRBV9 to TRBJ2-2; TRBD2 matches 7 bases. The germline gives CDR1 SGDLS, CDR2 YYNGEE. The V segment lost 3 bases and the J segment 7 bases; nucleotides outside the gene matches: 9. The CDR3 runs 15 residues. This CDR3 is CASSALPLASGELFF. In DNA form, the CDR3 reads TGTGCCAGCAGCGCCCTCCCACTAGCGAGCGGGGAGCTGTTTTTT. The whole variable domain, remainder taken from reference TRBV9 and TRBJ2-2, is DSGVTQTPKHLITATGQRVTLRCSPRSGDLSVYWYQQSLDQGLQFLIQYYNGEERAKGNILERFSAQQFPDLHSELNLSSLELGDSALYFCASSALPLASGELFFGEGSRLTVL.

This sequence joins TRBV3-1 and TRBJ2-7, with a tentative D call TRBD2 (5 bases). V was pared by 4 bases and J by 3 bases, with 13 bases between. Germline lookup yields CDR1 LGHDT and CDR2 YNNKEL (reference sequence). The length of the CDR3 is 14 residues. The CDR3 region is CASSPQLRDYEQYF. CDR3 in DNA: TGTGCCAGCAGCCCCCAGCTACGGGACTACGAGCAGTACTTC.

J is TRBJ2-1 and V is TRBV5-1; 9 bases agree with TRBD1. This CDR3 region has 15 residues. Per the germline V gene, CDR1 is SGHRS and CDR2 is YFSETQ. V trimming: 4 bases; J trimming: 7 bases; junction bases outside the gene matches: 9. This CDR3 is CASSHPIDRGNEQFF. CDR3 in DNA: TGCGCCAGCAGCCATCCCATCGACAGGGGGAATGAGCAGTTCTTC.

This clonotype was observed a few times. This sequence joins TRBV7-9 and TRBJ2-5, with D possibly TRBD2 on 6 matching bases. This CDR3 is built from 14 residues. Trimming cost V 0 bases and J 5 bases, with 10 bases left between them. From germline, CDR1 is SEHNR and CDR2 FQNEAQ (reference sequence). CDR3 amino acids: CASSLAYREETQYF. The CDR3 coding sequence is TGTGCCAGCAGCTTAGCTTACCGGGAGGAGACCCAGTACTTC.

The chain links TRBV10-3 to TRBJ2-1, with TRBD2 matching over 10 bases. This CDR3 spans 17 amino acids. The germline V gene encodes CDR1 ENHRY and CDR2 SYGVKD. V was pared by 0 bases and J by 8 bases, with 10 bases of the junction left unmatched. CDR3 DNA sequence: TGTGCCATCAGTGAGTCAGGCTCTAGCGGGAGACGCCATGAGCAGTTCTTC. This sequence encodes CAISESGSSGRRHEQFF.

This clonotype has only a few counts. V and J are TRBV7-2 and TRBJ2-2; a possible D gene is TRBD2 (5 bases). Germline V gene lookup returns CDR1 SGHTA and CDR2 FQGNSA. Deletions cut 2 bases from V and 6 bases from J, with 7 bases between. This CDR3 is 13 amino acids long. The CDR3 DNA reads TGTGCCAGCAGCTTAAACGGGGCCGGGGAGCTGTTTTTT. As protein: CASSLNGAGELFF.

The genes are TRBV3-1 and TRBJ2-7; tentatively, D is TRBD1 (7 bases). The CDR3 has 14 amino acids. Trimming pared 1 base from V and 9 bases from J, leaving 16 bases between. CDR1 and CDR2 from the germline V gene are LGHDT and YNNKEL (reference sequence). CDR3 DNA: TGTGCCAGCAGCCAAGTTCAGGGGCAGGGGGGGCAGTACTTC. This encodes CASSQVQGQGGQYF.